This entry lists 23 T cell receptor beta chains sequenced from one sample in a study of T-cell memory formation after mild COVID-19. TCRdb ran MiXCR on the 5' RACE reads and lists one entry per CDR3 protein. Of 550,000 to 700,000 distinct CDR3 sequences in the sample, 15% to 20% were seen once. The sample consisted of PBMCs or a T cell subset sorted from them (not recorded which). These receptors originate from an adult woman who had mild COVID-19 (a few samples of this study predate the infection). Cell type and time point are not known.

This clonotype was observed many times. This rearrangement joins TRBV7-3 to TRBJ1-2, with 11 bases matching TRBD1. V trimming: 5 bases; J trimming: 7 bases; junction bases outside the gene matches: 15. The CDR3 has 17 residues. Per the germline V gene, CDR1 is SGHTA and CDR2 is FQGTGA. The CDR3 protein is CASSRHNARTGGIGYTF. In nucleotides, the CDR3 is TGTGCCAGCAGCCGACACAACGCCCGGACAGGGGGCATTGGCTACACCTTC.

This clonotype was picked up one time. The chain combines TRBV7-3 with TRBJ1-1, with a possible D match to TRBD1 (6 bases). Per germline, CDR1 SGHTA and CDR2 FQGTGA. V was clipped by 2 bases and J by 1 base, with 14 bases between them. CDR3 size: 16 residues. The CDR3 coding sequence is TGTGCCAGCAGCTTAGGTCGGCGAGGGGGGAACACTGAAGCTTTCTTT. Residues: CASSLGRRGGNTEAFF.

To note about this clonotype: Compared with germline, one end of the junction differs, possibly owing to a read error. The genes are TRBV12-3 or TRBV12-4 and TRBJ2-7, with 13 bases identical to TRBD2. This CDR3 has 15 amino acids. Written as DNA, the CDR3 is TGTGCCATCAGTGAACTAGCGGGGGGGACCTACGAGCAGTACTTC. It yields the protein CAISELAGGTYEQYF.

This chain links TRBV14 with TRBJ2-7, with 8 bases identical to TRBD1. The V gene's germline CDR1 is SGHDN and CDR2 FVKESK. The CDR3 contains 16 residues. V lost 3 bases to trimming and J lost 3 bases; unmatched junction nucleotides: 10. Here the CDR3 reads CASSHTPGQAIYEQYF. CDR3 in DNA: TGTGCCAGCAGCCACACACCGGGACAGGCCATCTACGAGCAGTACTTC.

The gene calls are TRBV5-5 and TRBJ1-5; 7 positions agree with TRBD1. This CDR3 contains 17 residues. Looked up from germline, CDR1 is SGHKS and CDR2 is YYEKEE (reference sequence). The J segment lost 0 bases and the V segment lost 2 bases, leaving 8 bases of the junction unmatched. The CDR3 region has the DNA TGTGCCAGCAGCTTAACGGACAGGACTTTTAGCAATCAGCCCCAGCATTTT. Protein: CASSLTDRTFSNQPQHF.

The gene calls are TRBV23-1 and TRBJ2-3; D could derive from TRBD1 or TRBD2 (5 bases each). TRBV23-1 is given ORF status, its function remaining uncertain. CDR3 length equals 15 residues. The germline V and J ends were trimmed by 2 bases and 2 bases, with 11 bases remaining between them. This CDR3 reads CASSQIWDDTDTQYF. The CDR3 bases are TGCGCCAGCAGTCAAATTTGGGACGACACAGATACGCAGTATTTT.

This clonotype was detected only a few times. This chain uses TRBV29-1 with TRBJ2-3, with 14 nucleotides matching TRBD2. Trimming at V came to 4 bases and at J to 6 bases, leaving 6 bases not matched to a gene. The germline V gene encodes CDR1 SQVTM and CDR2 ANQGSEA. The CDR3 has 15 amino acids. The CDR3 DNA is TGCAGCGTTGTAGGGACTAGCGGGAGTCTCGATACGCAGTATTTT. This translates into CSVVGTSGSLDTQYF.

This clonotype has only a few counts. The chain is built from TRBV9 and TRBJ2-1; the match to TRBD2 covers 11 bases. This CDR3 contains 15 residues. In germline, CDR1 is SGDLS, CDR2 YYNGEE. V was clipped by 2 bases and J by 8 bases; unmatched bases: 6. The CDR3 DNA sequence: TGTGCCAGCAGCGTGCCTAGCGGGGGGAGGGATGAGCAGTTCTTC. Translation: CASSVPSGGRDEQFF.

This clonotype was seen only a few times. The chain recombines TRBV10-3 with TRBJ1-1; the D is unclear. The CDR3 runs to 14 residues. V was pared by 5 bases and J by 1 base, with 11 bases between. The germline V gene encodes CDR1 ENHRY and CDR2 SYGVKD. The CDR3 nucleotides are TGTGCCATCAGTCTGGAGGGTTGGAACACTGAAGCTTTCTTT. Protein: CAISLEGWNTEAFF.

The gene calls are TRBV7-8 and TRBJ1-1; TRBD1 agrees at 11 bases. The V and J ends lost 5 bases and 5 bases, in that order; junction bases with no gene match: 10. From germline, CDR1 is SGHVS and CDR2 FQNEAQ. The CDR3 loop spans 16 amino acids. Here the CDR3 reads CASSPDRGRPGTEAFF. The CDR3 region has the DNA TGTGCCAGCAGCCCGGACAGGGGGCGCCCCGGGACTGAAGCTTTCTTT. Combining the CDR3 with reference TRBV7-8 and TRBJ1-1 gives the whole variable domain GAGVSQSPRYKVAKRGQDVALRCDPISGHVSLFWYQQALGQGPEFLTYFQNEAQLDKSGLPSDRFFAERPEGSVSTLKIQRTQQEDSAVYLCASSPDRGRPGTEAFFGQGTRLTVV.

There are a few counts of this clonotype. The chain employs TRBV12-3 or TRBV12-4 and TRBJ1-5, with D possibly being TRBD1 (6 bases). The CDR3 is 15 amino acids. Trimming shortened V by 5 bases and J by 6 bases, and 17 bases separated the two germline ends. This CDR3 reads CASSIYREGTQPQHF. CDR3 sequence (DNA): TGTGCCAGCAGTATCTACAGGGAAGGGACTCAGCCCCAGCATTTT.

This clonotype was recorded a few times. The chain is built from TRBV2 and TRBJ1-4, with D uncertain. V was clipped by 4 bases and J by 13 bases, with 10 bases between them. CDR1 SNHLY and CDR2 FYNNEI come from the germline V gene. This CDR3 has 11 amino acids. The DNA of the CDR3 is TGTGCCAGCAGTGTGAAAGTCGTACTGTTTTTT. Amino acids: CASSVKVVLFF.

The table lists this clonotype with a few counts. Here the CDR3 reads CASSQAGDYGYTF. In DNA, the CDR3 is TGTGCCAGCAGCCAAGCAGGGGACTATGGCTACACCTTC. The chain has TRBV3-1 and TRBJ1-2, with D maybe TRBD1 (6 bases). The CDR3 totals 13 residues. Germline values: CDR1 LGHDT, CDR2 YNNKEL (reference sequence). Trimming shortened V by 1 base and J by 3 bases, and 6 bases separated the two germline ends.

This sequence joins TRBV7-9 and TRBJ2-5; 10 bases fit TRBD2. Per the germline V gene, CDR1 is SEHNR and CDR2 is FQNEAQ (reference sequence). The CDR3 is 16 residues long. Trimming removed 2 bases from V and 3 bases from J; junction bases left unmatched: 6. The CDR3 sequence: CASSLSLAGAEETQYF. For the CDR3, the DNA is TGTGCCAGCAGCTTATCCCTAGCGGGAGCCGAAGAGACCCAGTACTTC.

The rearrangement joins TRBV19 to TRBJ2-7; D possibly corresponds to TRBD2 (7 bases). Trimming removed 7 bases from V and 0 bases from J, with 22 bases in between. Germline-derived CDR1 and CDR2 are LNHDA and SQIVND (reference sequence). CDR3 length equals 17 residues. The CDR3 is CASTVPGGWGRSYEQYF. DNA of the CDR3: TGTGCCAGTACCGTACCGGGGGGCTGGGGACGCTCCTACGAGCAGTACTTC.

The rearrangement joins TRBV29-1 to TRBJ2-1; D possibly corresponds to TRBD1 (6 bases). V lost 4 bases, J lost 7 bases, and 11 bases lay in between. The germline gives CDR1 SQVTM, CDR2 ANQGSEA. The CDR3 has 12 residues. CDR3 in amino acids: CSVVGARNEQFF. The CDR3 DNA reads TGCAGCGTTGTGGGGGCGAGGAATGAGCAGTTCTTC.

This clonotype has a handful of counts. The gene calls are TRBV27 and TRBJ2-1; D is uncertain. Germline V gives CDR1 MNHEY, CDR2 SMNVEV (reference sequence). The ends were cut back, 2 bases at V and 1 base at J, with 9 bases in the middle. The CDR3 sequence is 15 residues long. CDR3 region: CASSLRQLSYNEQFF. CDR3 nucleotide sequence: TGTGCCAGCAGTTTACGTCAGCTATCCTACAATGAGCAGTTCTTC.

This clonotype was picked up a small number of times. The chain is built from TRBV5-6 and TRBJ2-3; D possibly matches TRBD1 or TRBD2 (5 bases each). The CDR3 has 17 residues. The ends were cut back, 6 bases at V and 6 bases at J, with 26 bases in the middle. The germline gives CDR1 SGHDT, CDR2 YYEEEE. The CDR3: CASMLRPGTEGWDTQYF. Written as DNA, the CDR3 is TGTGCCAGCATGCTCCGCCCCGGGACCGAGGGATGGGATACGCAGTATTTT.

This clonotype was picked up a small number of times. This chain uses TRBV7-8 with TRBJ1-2; D might be TRBD1 (6 bases). The ends were cut back, 4 bases at V and 3 bases at J, with 15 bases in the middle. Germline V lookup: CDR1 SGHVS, CDR2 FQNEAQ. This CDR3 contains 15 residues. CDR3 sequence reads: CASSWGEEGDYGYTF. CDR3 bases: TGTGCCAGCAGCTGGGGAGAAGAGGGGGACTATGGCTACACCTTC.

Only a few counts were recorded for this clonotype. The V call is TRBV12-3 or TRBV12-4, the J call TRBJ2-3; D is unresolved. This CDR3 comprises 11 residues. In DNA, the CDR3 is TGTGCTATTCGGGCCACAGATACGCAGTATTTT. Translated, it gives CAIRATDTQYF.

This clonotype has only a few counts. One end of the junction is discordant with germline, which a read error may explain. The chain uses TRBV7-7 and TRBJ2-7, with a possible D match to TRBD1 (6 bases). CDR1 and CDR2 (germline): SSHAT, FNYEAQ (reference sequence). The CDR3 runs to 15 residues. CDR3 amino acids: CASRGLIWATYEQYF. CDR3 sequence (DNA): TGTGCTAGCAGGGGTTTAATTTGGGCCACCTACGAGCAGTACTTC.

The V call is TRBV5-1, the J call TRBJ2-5; 10 bases line up with TRBD2. The CDR3 is 15 residues long. Trimming took 6 bases from V and 1 from J; bases not matched to a gene: 6. From germline, CDR1 is SGHRS and CDR2 YFSETQ. CDR3 DNA: TGCGCCAGCAAAGGGGCTAGCGGGGGCCAAGAGACCCAGTACTTC. The encoded protein is CASKGASGGQETQYF.

V is TRBV6-1 and J is TRBJ1-2, with D unclear. The V and J ends lost 0 bases and 7 bases respectively, with 21 bases between them. Germline V CDR1 and CDR2: MNHNS, SASEGT. The CDR3 length is 17 residues. CDR3 DNA sequence: TGTGCCAGCAGTGAAGCGCTGTATAAATTTGCCGACCCTGGCTACACCTTC. As protein: CASSEALYKFADPGYTF.